This T cell receptor beta chain was observed in a study of CD8 T cells in Susac syndrome. The trim removed 3 bases at V and 1 base at J, leaving 7 bases unmatched. In germline, CDR1 is SEHNR, CDR2 FQNEAQ (reference sequence). This CDR3 has 16 amino acids. Roughly 0.45 to 1 ug RNA was reverse transcribed with random hexamers. Amplification of TCR beta CDR3 across 54 Vbeta and 13 Jbeta was performed with immunoSEQ multiplex PCR. TCRdb used MiXCR to reprocess the immunoSEQ multiplex PCR reads, holding one entry per CDR3 protein. The table has some 63,000 distinct CDR3 sequences, just under 95% seen once.

Material for sequencing was CD8+ T cells from PBMCs. This clonotype originated in a human donor with multiple sclerosis. The V call is TRBV7-9, the J call TRBJ2-7; 9 nucleotides align to TRBD1. The DNA of the CDR3 is TGTGCCAGCAGCTTCGACCCGGGACAGGGTTCCTACGAGCAGTACTTC. Translation: CASSFDPGQGSYEQYF.